Listed here is a single T cell receptor beta chain. The data are from a study of blood T cell repertoires in COVID-19. Study as a whole: There were acute and convalescent COVID-19 samples, and they came from the United States, Italy and Spain. PBMCs, B-cell-depleted T cells, or T cells provided the cDNA or gDNA that made up the material.

The germline V and J ends were trimmed by 7 bases and 3 bases, with 12 bases remaining between them. Germline loops: CDR1 SGDLS, CDR2 YYNGEE. The length of the CDR3 is 13 residues. Authors' processing steps: Estimated nucleated cell counts came from reference gene primer amplification. TCRdb's copy holds only in-frame clones and misses some; the assay was immunoSEQ multiplex PCR. The V and J calls and the clone size are those of that table, but D and trimming were determined from the DNA. This sample carries roughly 140,000 clones, 60% to 85% of them seen once, and the ten largest clones take around 8.7%.

The sequence came from a man in his fifties or sixties with active or convalescent COVID-19. Sequences were obtained from peripheral blood. The chain has TRBV9 and TRBJ2-3; possibly TRBD2 for D (6 bases). The CDR3 spells CASGREWTDTQYF. CDR3 nucleotide sequence: TGTGCCAGCGGGCGGGAATGGACAGATACGCAGTATTTT.